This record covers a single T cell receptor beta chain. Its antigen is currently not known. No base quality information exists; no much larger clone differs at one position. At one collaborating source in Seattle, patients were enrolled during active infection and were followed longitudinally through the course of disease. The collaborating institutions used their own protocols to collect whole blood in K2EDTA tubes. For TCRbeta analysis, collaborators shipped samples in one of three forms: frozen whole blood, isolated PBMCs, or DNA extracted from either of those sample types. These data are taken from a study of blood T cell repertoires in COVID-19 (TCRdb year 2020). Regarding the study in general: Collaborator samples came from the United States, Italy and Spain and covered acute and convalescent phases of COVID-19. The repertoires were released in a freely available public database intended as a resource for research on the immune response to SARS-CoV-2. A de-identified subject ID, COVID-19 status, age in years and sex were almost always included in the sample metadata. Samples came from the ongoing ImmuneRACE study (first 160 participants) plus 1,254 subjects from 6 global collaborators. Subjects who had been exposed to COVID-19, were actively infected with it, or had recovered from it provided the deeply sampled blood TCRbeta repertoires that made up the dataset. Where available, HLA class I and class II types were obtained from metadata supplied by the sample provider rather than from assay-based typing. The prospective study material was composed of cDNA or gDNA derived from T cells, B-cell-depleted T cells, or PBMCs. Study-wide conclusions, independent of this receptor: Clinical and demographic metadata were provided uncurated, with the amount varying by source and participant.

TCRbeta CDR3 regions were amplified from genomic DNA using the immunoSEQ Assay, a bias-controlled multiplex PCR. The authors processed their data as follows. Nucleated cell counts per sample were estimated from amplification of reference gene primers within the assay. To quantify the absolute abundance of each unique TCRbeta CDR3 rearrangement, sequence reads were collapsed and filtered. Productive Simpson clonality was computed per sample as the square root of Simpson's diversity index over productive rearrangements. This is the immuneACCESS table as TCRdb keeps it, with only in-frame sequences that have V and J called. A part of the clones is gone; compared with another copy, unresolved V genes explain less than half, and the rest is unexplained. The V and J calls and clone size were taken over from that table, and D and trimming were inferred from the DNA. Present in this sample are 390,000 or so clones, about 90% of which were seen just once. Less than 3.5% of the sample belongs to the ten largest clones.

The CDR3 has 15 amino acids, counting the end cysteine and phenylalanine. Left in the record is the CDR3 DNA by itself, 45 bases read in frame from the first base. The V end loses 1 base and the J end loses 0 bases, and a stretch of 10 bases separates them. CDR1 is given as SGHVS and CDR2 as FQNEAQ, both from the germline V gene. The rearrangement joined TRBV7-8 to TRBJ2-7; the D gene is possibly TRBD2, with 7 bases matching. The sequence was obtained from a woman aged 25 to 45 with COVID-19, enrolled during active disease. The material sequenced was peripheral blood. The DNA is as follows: TGTGCCAGCAGCTTAGGACGGGGGGCCTCCTACGAGCAGTACTTC. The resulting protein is CASSLGRGASYEQYF.